A selection of T cell receptor beta chains follows, all from one sample in a study of blood T cell repertoires in COVID-19. Data came from immunoSEQ multiplex PCR; TCRdb stores just in-frame clones and leaves some out. This sample has 40,000 to 45,000 clones; 80% to 90% occur once, and the top ten carry 6.2%. Sequences were obtained from peripheral blood. These receptors were taken from a human donor in a cohort sampled during active COVID-19. CDR3s include the opening cysteine and the closing phenylalanine or tryptophan. The order of the fields is J gene, V gene, D gene, clone size, CDR3 protein, CDR3 DNA. A D gene is named only where the DNA matches it firmly. Some rows mark clone size as missing; the rest say once, few, many or name a class of expanded clone.

TRBJ1-2	TRBV30	-	-	CAWSPAGTLAATF	TGTGCCTGGAGTCCCGCCGGGACGCTAGCGGCCACCTTC
TRBJ2-7	TRBV4-3	-	-	CASSQTAGQQYF	TGCGCCAGCAGCCAAACGGCGGGTCAGCAGTACTTC
TRBJ2-1	TRBV2	TRBD2	-	CASRTGTSGTGRRFF	TGTGCCAGCAGGACCGGGACTAGCGGGACTGGTCGTCGGTTCTTC
TRBJ1-2	TRBV7-8	TRBD1	-	CASSPRPTGNYGYTF	TGTGCCAGCAGCCCTCGTCCGACAGGGAACTATGGCTACACCTTC
TRBJ2-5	TRBV10-3	-	-	CAIGGETQYF	TGTGCCATCGGAGGGGAGACCCAGTACTTC
TRBJ2-5	TRBV7-2	-	-	CASSLVTSQETQYF	TGTGCCAGCAGCTTAGTTACTAGCCAAGAGACCCAGTACTTC
TRBJ2-5	TRBV13	TRBD1	-	CASSGGQWDQETQYF	TGTGCCAGCAGCGGGGGACAGTGGGACCAAGAGACCCAGTACTTC
TRBJ2-5	TRBV7-9	-	-	CASSSWGAVETQYF	TGTGCCAGCAGCTCTTGGGGCGCCGTCGAGACCCAGTACTTC
TRBJ2-7	TRBV5-6	TRBD1	-	CASSPWDRGTEQYF	TGTGCCAGCAGCCCCTGGGACAGGGGTACTGAGCAGTACTTC
TRBJ2-7	TRBV3-1/TRBV3-2	TRBD2	once	CASSRASGNSYEQYF	TGTGCCAGCAGCCGGGCTAGCGGGAACTCCTACGAGCAGTACTTC
TRBJ2-1	TRBV6-5	-	-	CASGRSSHEQFF	TGTGCCAGCGGTAGGAGTTCCCATGAGCAGTTCTTC
TRBJ2-3	TRBV7-8	-	-	CASRNSPSTDTQYF	TGTGCCAGCAGGAACAGTCCTAGCACAGATACGCAGTATTTT
TRBJ1-5	TRBV19	-	-	CASTYGTYSNQPQHF	TGTGCCAGCACTTATGGGACTTATAGCAATCAGCCCCAGCATTTT
TRBJ2-7	TRBV10-3	TRBD1	-	CAIGQTGVSEQYF	TGTGCCATCGGCCAAACAGGGGTAAGCGAGCAGTACTTC
TRBJ1-6	TRBV15	-	-	CATSTINSPLHF	TGTGCCACCAGCACTATCAATTCACCCCTCCACTTT
TRBJ2-1	TRBV2	-	-	CASSDTTRDEQFF	TGTGCCAGCAGTGATACTACCCGGGATGAGCAGTTCTTC
TRBJ1-4	TRBV27	TRBD1	-	CASRSTGGAYEKLFF	TGTGCCAGCAGATCGACAGGGGGCGCTTATGAAAAACTGTTTTTT
TRBJ1-1	TRBV5-6	TRBD1	-	CASTVTGGANTEAFF	TGTGCCAGCACCGTGACAGGGGGCGCGAACACTGAAGCTTTCTTT
TRBJ2-1	TRBV9	-	-	CASSVDGGNLYNEQFF	TGTGCCAGCAGCGTAGATGGCGGGAATCTCTACAATGAGCAGTTCTTC
TRBJ2-5	TRBV5-1	TRBD1	-	CASSPLGQGLETQYF	TGCGCCAGCAGCCCCCTGGGACAGGGCCTCGAGACCCAGTACTTC
TRBJ2-3	TRBV7-2	-	-	CASSLGGRSTDTQYF	TGTGCCAGCAGCTTAGGGGGGCGGAGCACAGATACGCAGTATTTT
TRBJ1-1	TRBV6-2/TRBV6-3	TRBD1	few	CASSPLQDRAGTEAFF	TGTGCCAGCAGTCCACTACAGGACAGGGCCGGCACTGAAGCTTTCTTT
TRBJ1-3	TRBV30	-	-	CAWSVLENTIYF	TGTGCCTGGAGTGTACTGGAGAACACCATATATTTT
TRBJ2-3	TRBV3-1/TRBV3-2	TRBD2	-	CASSQDFAGGLDTQYF	TGTGCCAGCAGCCAAGATTTTGCGGGAGGGCTGGATACGCAGTATTTT
TRBJ2-2	TRBV2	-	-	CASSDRGTGELFF	TGTGCCAGCAGTGACCGCGGTACCGGGGAGCTGTTTTTT
TRBJ2-7	TRBV6-6	TRBD1	-	CASSHWGQDFTYEQYF	TGTGCCAGCAGTCACTGGGGACAGGACTTTACCTACGAGCAGTACTTC
TRBJ2-7	TRBV7-6	TRBD1	-	CASSFRTGFYEQYF	TGTGCCAGCAGCTTCCGGACAGGGTTTTACGAGCAGTACTTC
TRBJ1-2	TRBV9	-	-	CASSSQRSGFAYGYTF	TGTGCCAGCAGCTCCCAGAGGTCCGGGTTTGCCTATGGCTACACCTTC
TRBJ2-5	TRBV5-1	TRBD2	once	CASSGVPGRGSQETQYF	TGCGCCAGCAGCGGAGTTCCGGGGCGGGGGAGCCAAGAGACCCAGTACTTC
TRBJ2-7	TRBV10-1	-	-	CASSEKQLPYEQYF	TGCGCCAGCAGTGAGAAACAGCTACCCTACGAGCAGTACTTC
TRBJ2-3	TRBV5-5	-	-	CASGMHEGRDTQYF	TGTGCCAGCGGGATGCATGAGGGCAGGGATACGCAGTATTTT
TRBJ1-3	TRBV18	-	-	CASSPRGTIYF	TGTGCCAGCTCACCAAGGGGGACCATATATTTT
TRBJ1-1	TRBV7-9	-	-	CASSLYQGSRTEAFF	TGTGCCAGCAGCTTATACCAGGGGAGTCGTACTGAAGCTTTCTTT
TRBJ1-2	TRBV4-1	TRBD1	-	CASSREEGAGYGYTF	TGCGCCAGCAGCCGAGAGGAGGGGGCTGGCTATGGCTACACCTTC
TRBJ1-4	TRBV5-1	TRBD1	few	CASSLDTGGEKLFF	TGCGCCAGCAGCTTGGATACAGGGGGTGAAAAACTGTTTTTT
TRBJ2-2	TRBV7-9	-	-	CASSTYNTGELFF	TGTGCCAGCAGCACCTATAACACCGGGGAGCTGTTTTTT
TRBJ2-7	TRBV4-1	TRBD2	-	CASSQSGLAGGRPYEQYF	TGCGCCAGCAGCCAGTCGGGACTAGCGGGAGGAAGGCCCTACGAGCAGTACTTC
TRBJ2-7	TRBV10-3	TRBD1	-	CAINRDRTYEQYF	TGTGCCATCAACCGGGACAGAACCTACGAGCAGTACTTC
TRBJ1-1	TRBV4-1	-	-	CASSQNQFEAFF	TGCGCCAGCAGCCAAAACCAGTTCGAAGCTTTCTTT
TRBJ1-2	TRBV14	TRBD1	-	CASRVAGGPHGYTF	TGTGCCAGCAGAGTGGCAGGGGGCCCCCATGGCTACACCTTC
TRBJ1-1	TRBV5-4	-	-	CASSLRGAWTEAFF	TGTGCCAGCAGCTTGCGGGGGGCGTGGACTGAAGCTTTCTTT
TRBJ2-2	TRBV7-9	TRBD1	-	CASSPRDRGNTGELFF	TGTGCCAGCAGCCCGAGGGACAGGGGGAACACCGGGGAGCTGTTTTTT
TRBJ2-7	TRBV4-1	-	-	CASSQAHTSYEQYF	TGCGCCAGCAGCCAAGCGCATACTAGTTACGAGCAGTACTTC
TRBJ1-1	TRBV6-6	TRBD1	-	CASTNRGRGAEAFF	TGTGCCAGCACTAACAGGGGGCGCGGGGCTGAAGCTTTCTTT
TRBJ2-3	TRBV4-1	TRBD2	-	CASTQAGVGTDTQYF	TGCGCCAGCACCCAAGCGGGGGTGGGCACAGATACGCAGTATTTT
TRBJ1-1	TRBV19	-	-	CASSIASVGTEAFF	TGTGCCAGTAGTATAGCGTCGGTCGGCACTGAAGCTTTCTTT
TRBJ2-3	TRBV2	TRBD1	-	CAGGQGGGTQYF	TGTGCCGGGGGACAGGGCGGAGGTACGCAGTATTTT
TRBJ2-5	TRBV28	TRBD2	-	CASMSPSGAMETQYF	TGTGCCAGCATGAGTCCCAGCGGGGCGATGGAGACCCAGTACTTC
TRBJ1-4	TRBV5-5	TRBD1	-	CASRAQGATNEKLFF	TGTGCCAGCAGAGCCCAGGGGGCAACTAATGAAAAACTGTTTTTT
TRBJ2-7	TRBV5-1	TRBD1	-	CASSLGGTGANEQYF	TGCGCCAGCAGCTTGGGGGGGACAGGGGCTAACGAGCAGTACTTC
TRBJ1-2	TRBV5-1	-	-	CASSLDWGPGYGYTF	TGCGCCAGCAGCTTGGATTGGGGCCCTGGGTATGGCTACACCTTC
TRBJ2-5	TRBV5-5	-	-	CASTLARDSQETQYF	TGTGCCAGCACCTTAGCCCGGGACTCCCAAGAGACCCAGTACTTC
TRBJ2-5	TRBV2	TRBD2	-	CASSLLAFQETQYF	TGTGCCAGCAGCCTACTAGCGTTCCAAGAGACCCAGTACTTC
TRBJ2-1	TRBV7-2	TRBD1	-	CASSRDRVEQFF	TGTGCCAGCAGCCGGGACAGAGTAGAGCAGTTCTTC
TRBJ2-3	TRBV2	TRBD2	-	CASSDLAVGTDTQYF	TGTGCCAGCAGTGACCTAGCGGTCGGCACAGATACGCAGTATTTT
TRBJ2-3	TRBV2	-	-	CASRGMGKTQYF	TGTGCCAGCCGGGGGATGGGGAAGACGCAGTATTTT
TRBJ1-2	TRBV6-5	-	-	CASRTGYGYTF	TGTGCCAGCAGAACAGGGTATGGCTACACCTTC
TRBJ2-5	TRBV5-1	-	once	CASSLRGGETQYF	TGCGCCAGCAGCTTGCGGGGTGGAGAGACCCAGTACTTC
TRBJ2-7	TRBV6-1	TRBD2	-	CASSEARLAGYEQYF	TGTGCCAGCAGTGAAGCGCGACTAGCGGGCTACGAGCAGTACTTC